The TCR beta chain described here comes from a study of blood T cell repertoires in COVID-19. Overall study context: The study drew acute and convalescent COVID-19 samples from the United States, Italy and Spain.

Authors' processing steps: Reference gene primers were amplified, and this amplification served to estimate nucleated cell counts. The method was immunoSEQ multiplex PCR; TCRdb's version includes in-frame clones alone and lacks a portion of them. The DNA was the basis for D and trimming; V, J and clone size are from that table. The table includes roughly 300,000 clones, around 86% detected once. Participants reported their clinical history, and cohort assignment relied on those reports. Germline loops: CDR1 MDHEN, CDR2 SYDVKM. Losses at the gene ends were 4 bases for V and 0 bases for J; bases not matched to a gene: 3. This CDR3 contains 17 residues.

This sequence joins TRBV28 and TRBJ1-6; 10 bases map to TRBD1. Sequences were obtained from PBMCs or T cells enriched from blood (not recorded which). This receptor was identified in a woman under 30 who had recovered from COVID-19. The CDR3: CASSSGQGGSYNSPLHF. The CDR3 DNA sequence: TGTGCCAGCAGTTCCGGACAGGGGGGCTCCTATAATTCACCCCTCCACTTT.